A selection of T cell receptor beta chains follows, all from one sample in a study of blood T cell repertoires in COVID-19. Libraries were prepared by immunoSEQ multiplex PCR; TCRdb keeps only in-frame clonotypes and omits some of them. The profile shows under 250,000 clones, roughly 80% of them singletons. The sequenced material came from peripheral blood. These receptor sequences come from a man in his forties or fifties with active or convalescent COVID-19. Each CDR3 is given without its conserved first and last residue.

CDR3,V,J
ASYGGSGANVLT,TRBV6-5,TRBJ2-6
ASSQAAGRDTGELF,TRBV4-2,TRBJ2-2
ASSFRVSPEAF,TRBV7-3,TRBJ1-1
ASSLSENYGYT,TRBV12-3/TRBV12-4,TRBJ1-2
ASSLGLAGGYINTQY,TRBV5-4,TRBJ2-3
ASSLRTGGSSNIQY,TRBV28,TRBJ2-4
ASSPLAGGHTGELF,TRBV6-6,TRBJ2-2
ASSLDRGNQPQH,TRBV27,TRBJ1-5
ASSSRGTSGDIQY,TRBV11-2,TRBJ2-4
ASSGGQGAYTNEQF,TRBV5-6,TRBJ2-1
ASNEDRELAEQY,TRBV2,TRBJ2-7
ASSVGEFTEAF,TRBV9,TRBJ1-1
ASSLERGQGVGGYT,TRBV7-8,TRBJ1-2
ASSDRDRGSPLH,TRBV9,TRBJ1-6
ASRADYEQY,TRBV28,TRBJ2-7
ASSIWGIEDSVGYGYT,TRBV19,TRBJ1-2
ASSQGFTGGSSYNSPLH,TRBV4-3,TRBJ1-6
SASPGGGSPSYEQY,TRBV20-1,TRBJ2-7
ASSHGDRPTFTDTQY,TRBV4-1,TRBJ2-3
ASSHWGDRVSYEQY,TRBV27,TRBJ2-7
ASSSGLASSYNEQF,TRBV9,TRBJ2-1
ASSAASGQSYEQY,TRBV2,TRBJ2-7
ASNRDRPEKLF,TRBV6-6,TRBJ1-4
ASSVSGGPQETQY,TRBV9,TRBJ2-5
ASSVRGRGFGNTEAF,TRBV28,TRBJ1-1
ASSQYDRGDYEQY,TRBV5-1,TRBJ2-7
ASSQRQSTDTQY,TRBV4-3,TRBJ2-3
ASSYIPSSHEQY,TRBV6-5,TRBJ2-7